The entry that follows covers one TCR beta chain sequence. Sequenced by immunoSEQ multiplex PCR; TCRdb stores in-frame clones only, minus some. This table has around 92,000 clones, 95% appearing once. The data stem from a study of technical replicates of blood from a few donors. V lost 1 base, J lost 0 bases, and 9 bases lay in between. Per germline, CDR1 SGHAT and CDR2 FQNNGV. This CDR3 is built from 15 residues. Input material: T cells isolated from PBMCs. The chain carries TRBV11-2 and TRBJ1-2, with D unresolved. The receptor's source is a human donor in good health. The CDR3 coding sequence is TGTGCCAGCAGCTTAGTCTCAGAAGCTAACTATGGCTACACCTTC. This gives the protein CASSLVSEANYGYTF.